The source of this T cell receptor (beta chain) is a study of control samples from healthy donors and cancer patients. Here immunoSEQ multiplex PCR was the method, and the copy in TCRdb shows in-frame clones only, minus some. Altogether 65,000 to 95,000 clones are present, about 90% being singletons, with the ten largest covering around 20%. The CDR3 covers 15 residues. The ends lost 2 bases at V and 5 bases at J; junction bases unmatched: 5. The germline V gene has CDR1 SGHTA and CDR2 FQGTGA. The specimen was blood. This receptor was taken from a man over 45 in good health. The chain combines TRBV7-3 with TRBJ2-2; TRBD2 aligns across 7 bases. The chain's CDR3 is CASSLYAAGTGELFF. The CDR3 region has the DNA TGTGCCAGCAGCTTATATGCAGCGGGGACCGGGGAGCTGTTTTTT.